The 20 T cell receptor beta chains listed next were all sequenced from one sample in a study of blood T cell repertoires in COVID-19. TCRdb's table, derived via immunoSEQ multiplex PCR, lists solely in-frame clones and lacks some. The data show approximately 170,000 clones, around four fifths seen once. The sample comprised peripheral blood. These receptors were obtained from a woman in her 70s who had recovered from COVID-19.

CDR3 sequence (DNA): TGTGCCAGTAGTCCGACAGGCCTTGGGGGTCAGCCCCAGCATTTT. Its translation: CASSPTGLGGQPQHF. The chain has TRBV19 and TRBJ1-5; possibly TRBD1 for D (6 bases). CDR1 and CDR2 from the germline V gene are LNHDA and SQIVND (reference sequence). Trimming removed 5 bases from V and 6 bases from J, with 17 bases in between. The CDR3 length is 15 residues.

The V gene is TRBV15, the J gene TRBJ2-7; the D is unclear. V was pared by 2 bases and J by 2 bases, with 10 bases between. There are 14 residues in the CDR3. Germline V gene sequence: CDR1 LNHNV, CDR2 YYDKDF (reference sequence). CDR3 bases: TGTGCCACCAGCAGACAAAAGGAGACCTACGAGCAGTACTTC. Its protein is CATSRQKETYEQYF.

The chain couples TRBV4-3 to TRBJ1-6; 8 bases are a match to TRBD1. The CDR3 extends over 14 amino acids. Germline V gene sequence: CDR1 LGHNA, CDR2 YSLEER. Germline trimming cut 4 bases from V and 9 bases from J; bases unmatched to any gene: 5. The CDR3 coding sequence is TGCGCCAGCAGCCGACAGGGGTGGAGTTCACCCCTCCACTTT. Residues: CASSRQGWSSPLHF.

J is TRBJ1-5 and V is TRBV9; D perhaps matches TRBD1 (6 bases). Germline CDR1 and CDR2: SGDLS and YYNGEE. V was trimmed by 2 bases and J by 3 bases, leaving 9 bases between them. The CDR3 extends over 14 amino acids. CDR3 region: CASSVGHFNQPQHF. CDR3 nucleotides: TGTGCCAGCAGCGTGGGACATTTCAATCAGCCCCAGCATTTT.

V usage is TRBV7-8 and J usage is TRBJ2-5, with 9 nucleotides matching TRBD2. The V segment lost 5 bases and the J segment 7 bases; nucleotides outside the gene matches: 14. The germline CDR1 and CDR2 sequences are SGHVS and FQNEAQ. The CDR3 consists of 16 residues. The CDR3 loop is CASSPAVAGAPGTQYF. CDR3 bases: TGTGCCAGCAGCCCAGCGGTAGCGGGGGCCCCCGGGACCCAGTACTTC.

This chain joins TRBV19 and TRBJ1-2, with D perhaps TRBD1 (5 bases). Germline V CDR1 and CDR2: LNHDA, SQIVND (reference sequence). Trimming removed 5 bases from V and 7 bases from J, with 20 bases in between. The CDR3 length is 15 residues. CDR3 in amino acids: CASSPTGRRAAGYTF. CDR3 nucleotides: TGTGCCAGTAGTCCGACGGGACGGAGGGCGGCTGGCTACACCTTC.

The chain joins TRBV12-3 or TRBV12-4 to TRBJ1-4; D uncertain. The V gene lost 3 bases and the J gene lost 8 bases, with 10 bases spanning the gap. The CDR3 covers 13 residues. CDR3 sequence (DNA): TGTGCCAGCAGTTTGCGGGTGCGGGAAAAACTGTTTTTT. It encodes CASSLRVREKLFF.

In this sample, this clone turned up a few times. CDR3 sequence reads: CASSPRQVGTDTQYF. The CDR3 bases are TGTGCCAGCTCACCACGACAGGTCGGGACAGATACGCAGTATTTT. The chain has TRBV18 and TRBJ2-3, with D possibly being TRBD1 (6 bases). Germline CDR1 is KGHSH and CDR2 is LQKENI. The ends were cut back, 1 base at V and 3 bases at J, with 11 bases in the middle. This CDR3 comprises 15 residues.

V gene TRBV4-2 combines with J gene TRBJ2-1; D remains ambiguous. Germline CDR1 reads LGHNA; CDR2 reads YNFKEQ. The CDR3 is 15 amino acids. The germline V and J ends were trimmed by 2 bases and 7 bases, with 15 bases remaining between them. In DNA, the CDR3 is TGTGCCAGCAGCCAAAGGTCTGGAGATGCGAATGAGCAGTTCTTC. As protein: CASSQRSGDANEQFF.

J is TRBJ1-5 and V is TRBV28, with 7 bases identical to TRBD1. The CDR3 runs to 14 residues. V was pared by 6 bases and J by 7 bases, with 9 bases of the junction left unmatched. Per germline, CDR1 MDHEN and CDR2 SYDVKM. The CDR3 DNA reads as TGTGCCAGCAGCCGCGACAGGGTCCGACAGCCCCAGCATTTT. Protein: CASSRDRVRQPQHF. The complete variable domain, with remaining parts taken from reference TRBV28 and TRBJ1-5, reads DVKVTQSSRYLVKRTGEKVFLECVQDMDHENMFWYRQDPGLGLRLIYFSYDVKMKEKGDIPEGYSVSREKKERFSLILESASTNQTSMYLCASSRDRVRQPQHFGDGTRLSIL.

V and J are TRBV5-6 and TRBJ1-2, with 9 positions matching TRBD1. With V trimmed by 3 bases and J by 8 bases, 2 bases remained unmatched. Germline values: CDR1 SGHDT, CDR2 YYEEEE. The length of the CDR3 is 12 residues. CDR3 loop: CASSYRGHGYTF. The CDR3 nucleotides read TGTGCCAGCAGCTACAGGGGGCACGGCTACACCTTC.

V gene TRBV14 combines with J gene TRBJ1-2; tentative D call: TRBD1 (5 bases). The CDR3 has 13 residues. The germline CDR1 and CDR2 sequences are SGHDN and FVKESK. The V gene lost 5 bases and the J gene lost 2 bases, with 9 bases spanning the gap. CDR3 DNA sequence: TGTGCCAGCAGCGCCCCAGGGAACTATGGCTACACCTTC. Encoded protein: CASSAPGNYGYTF.

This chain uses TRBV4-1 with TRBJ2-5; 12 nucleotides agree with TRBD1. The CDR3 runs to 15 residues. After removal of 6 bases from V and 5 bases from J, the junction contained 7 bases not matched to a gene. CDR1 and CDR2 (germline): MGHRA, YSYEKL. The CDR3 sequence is CASRPGDRGRETQYF. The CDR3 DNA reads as TGCGCCAGCAGGCCAGGGGACAGGGGGCGGGAGACCCAGTACTTC.

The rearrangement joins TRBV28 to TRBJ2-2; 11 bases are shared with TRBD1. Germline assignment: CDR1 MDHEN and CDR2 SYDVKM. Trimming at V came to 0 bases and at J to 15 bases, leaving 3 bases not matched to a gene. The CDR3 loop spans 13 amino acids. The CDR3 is CASSLWGTGGMFF. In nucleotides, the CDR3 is TGTGCCAGCAGTTTATGGGGGACAGGGGGAATGTTTTTT.

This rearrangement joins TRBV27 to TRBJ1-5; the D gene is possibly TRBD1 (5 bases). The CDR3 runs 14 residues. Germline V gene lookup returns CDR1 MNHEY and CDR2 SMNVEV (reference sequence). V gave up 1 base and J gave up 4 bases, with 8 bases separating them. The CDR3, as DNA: TGTGCCAGCAGTTTATGGGGCCAGAATCAGCCCCAGCATTTT. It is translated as CASSLWGQNQPQHF.

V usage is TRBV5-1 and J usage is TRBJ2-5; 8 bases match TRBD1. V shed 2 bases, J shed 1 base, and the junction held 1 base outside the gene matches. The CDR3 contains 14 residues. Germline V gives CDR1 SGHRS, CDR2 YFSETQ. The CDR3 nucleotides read TGCGCCAGCAGCTTACAGGGGGGCCAAGAGACCCAGTACTTC. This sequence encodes CASSLQGGQETQYF.

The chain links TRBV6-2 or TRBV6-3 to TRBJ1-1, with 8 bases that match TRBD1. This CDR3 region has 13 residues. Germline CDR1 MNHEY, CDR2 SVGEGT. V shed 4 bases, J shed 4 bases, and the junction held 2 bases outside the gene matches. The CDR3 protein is CASSFGTGTEAFF. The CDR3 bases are TGTGCCAGCAGTTTTGGGACAGGCACTGAAGCTTTCTTT.

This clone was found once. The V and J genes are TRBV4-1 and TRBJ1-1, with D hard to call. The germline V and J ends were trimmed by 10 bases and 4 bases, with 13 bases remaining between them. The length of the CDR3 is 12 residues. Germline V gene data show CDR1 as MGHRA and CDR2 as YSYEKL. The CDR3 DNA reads TGCGCCACCAACCAGGCGGGCACTGAAGCTTTCTTT. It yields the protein CATNQAGTEAFF.

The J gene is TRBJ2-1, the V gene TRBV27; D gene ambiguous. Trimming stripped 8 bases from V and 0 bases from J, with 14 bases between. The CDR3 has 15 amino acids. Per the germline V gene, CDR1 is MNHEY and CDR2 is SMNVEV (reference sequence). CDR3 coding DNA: TGTGCCAGCTCTGACTTGGCACTCTCCTACAATGAGCAGTTCTTC. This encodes CASSDLALSYNEQFF.

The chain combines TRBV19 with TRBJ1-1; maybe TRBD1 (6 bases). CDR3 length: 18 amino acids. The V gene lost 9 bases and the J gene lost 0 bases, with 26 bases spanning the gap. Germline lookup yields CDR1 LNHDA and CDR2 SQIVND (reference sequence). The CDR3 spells CASRREGTLSPMNTEAFF. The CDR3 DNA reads TGTGCCAGCCGGCGGGAGGGGACACTAAGCCCCATGAACACTGAAGCTTTCTTT. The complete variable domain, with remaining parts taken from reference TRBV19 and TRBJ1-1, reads DGGITQSPKYLFRKEGQNVTLSCEQNLNHDAMYWYRQDPGQGLRLIYYSQIVNDFQKGDIAEGYSVSREKKESFPLTVTSAQKNPTAFYLCASRREGTLSPMNTEAFFGQGTRLTVV.